A selection of T cell receptor beta chains follows, all from one sample in a study of STAT3 mutations in large granular lymphocyte leukemia. Sequenced by immunoSEQ multiplex PCR; TCRdb stores in-frame clones only, minus some. The table shows about 9,000 clones, with roughly 88% occurring only once. Sequences were obtained from peripheral blood mononuclear cells. These receptors all stem from a man older than 75 with T-cell large granular lymphocyte leukemia. Some clones in this sample may be carry-over from other donors' samples. The CDR3 runs from the conserved cysteine through the conserved F or W. D genes are given only for firm matches. The size entry is marked missing in some rows and otherwise reads once, few, many or a size class.

D	J	V	size	CDR3	DNA
-	TRBJ2-7	TRBV25-1	-	CASSESLESSYEQYF	TGTGCCAGCAGTGAATCCTTAGAGAGCTCCTACGAGCAGTACTTC
-	TRBJ1-1	TRBV12-5	-	CASGLTGHTEAFF	TGTGCTAGTGGTTTGACAGGGCACACTGAAGCTTTCTTT
TRBD1	TRBJ1-2	TRBV4-1	-	CASRDRRVNYGYTF	TGCGCCAGCAGGGACAGGAGGGTCAACTATGGCTACACCTTC
-	TRBJ1-2	TRBV29-1	-	CSPQSLPYGYTF	TGCAGCCCCCAGAGCTTACCCTATGGCTACACCTTC
-	TRBJ2-7	TRBV29-1	-	CSTRTGPYEQYF	TGCAGCACTCGGACGGGCCCCTACGAGCAGTACTTC
-	TRBJ2-2	TRBV2	-	CASSEGHNRNTGELFF	TGTGCCAGCAGTGAAGGACACAATCGAAACACCGGGGAGCTGTTTTTT
-	TRBJ1-5	TRBV7-2	-	CASSPGGSNQPQHF	TGTGCCAGCAGCCCGGGGGGGAGCAATCAGCCCCAGCATTTT
TRBD1	TRBJ2-6	TRBV5-6	-	CASSRQGGLGANVLTF	TGTGCCAGCAGCCGACAGGGCGGTTTGGGGGCCAACGTCCTGACTTTC
-	TRBJ2-7	TRBV5-5	once	CASSLRDEQYF	TGTGCCAGCAGCCTCAGGGACGAGCAGTACTTC
TRBD2	TRBJ2-7	TRBV6-6	-	CASSWGTSGYEQYF	TGTGCCAGCAGTTGGGGGACTAGCGGTTACGAGCAGTACTTC
-	TRBJ1-2	TRBV5-8	-	CASSFGVDYGYTF	TGTGCCAGCAGCTTTGGTGTTGACTATGGCTACACCTTC
TRBD2	TRBJ2-7	TRBV7-9	-	CASSLAGLRSYEQYF	TGTGCCAGCAGCCTAGCGGGGCTACGCTCCTACGAGCAGTACTTC
-	TRBJ2-5	TRBV7-2	-	CASSLYETQYF	TGTGCCAGCAGCTTATACGAGACCCAGTACTTC
TRBD1	TRBJ1-5	TRBV5-1	-	CASSEGQGINQPQHF	TGCGCCAGCAGCGAGGGACAGGGAATCAATCAGCCCCAGCATTTT
-	TRBJ2-7	TRBV5-3	-	CARSLNNTYEQYF	TGTGCCAGAAGCCTGAACAACACCTACGAGCAGTACTTC
-	TRBJ2-1	TRBV18	-	CASAKDTSYNEQFF	TGTGCCAGCGCCAAGGACACATCCTACAATGAGCAGTTCTTC
-	TRBJ1-3	TRBV7-9	-	CASSLNEGRGSGNTIYF	TGTGCCAGCAGCTTAAACGAGGGCAGGGGCTCTGGAAACACCATATATTTT
-	TRBJ1-5	TRBV30	-	CAWSQDVVRGQPQHF	TGTGCCTGGAGTCAGGACGTAGTCAGGGGTCAGCCCCAGCATTTT
TRBD1	TRBJ1-1	TRBV5-1	-	CASSLERDRVQNTEAFF	TGCGCCAGCAGCTTGGAGCGTGACAGGGTGCAAAACACTGAAGCTTTCTTT
-	TRBJ2-2	TRBV5-1	-	CASSPTGYNTGELFF	TGCGCCAGCAGCCCCACGGGGTACAACACCGGGGAGCTGTTTTTT
-	TRBJ2-7	TRBV23-1	-	CASSQSPMGARLREQYF	TGCGCCAGCAGTCAATCGCCTATGGGGGCGCGTTTACGCGAGCAGTACTTC
-	TRBJ1-2	TRBV2	-	CASSDSGDGYTF	TGTGCCAGCAGTGATTCAGGGGATGGCTACACCTTC
TRBD2	TRBJ2-3	TRBV5-1	-	CASSSRTSGGTGTDTQYF	TGCGCCAGCAGCTCACGGACTAGCGGGGGGACCGGCACAGATACGCAGTATTTT
TRBD1	TRBJ1-5	TRBV4-1	once	CASSQALGTGVQPQHF	TGCGCCAGCAGCCAAGCCCTGGGGACAGGGGTCCAGCCCCAGCATTTT
-	TRBJ1-4	TRBV7-2	-	CASSLTPAENEKLFF	TGTGCCAGCAGCCTAACGCCGGCGGAGAACGAAAAACTGTTTTTT
-	TRBJ1-1	TRBV6-5	-	CASSWDNMNTEAFF	TGTGCCAGCAGCTGGGACAACATGAACACTGAAGCTTTCTTT
-	TRBJ2-7	TRBV7-8	-	CASSLRPGREQYF	TGTGCCAGCAGCTTACGGCCGGGGCGCGAGCAGTACTTC
-	TRBJ1-5	TRBV6-6	-	CASSWVGPPVNQPQHF	TGTGCCAGCAGTTGGGTCGGTCCTCCGGTTAATCAGCCCCAGCATTTT
TRBD2	TRBJ2-7	TRBV11-2	-	CASSHRTSGGPTYEQYF	TGTGCCAGCAGCCACAGGACTAGCGGGGGGCCCACCTACGAGCAGTACTTC
TRBD1	TRBJ1-5	TRBV4-3	-	CASSQDRTNQPQHF	TGCGCCAGCAGCCAGGACAGGACGAATCAGCCCCAGCATTTT
TRBD1	TRBJ1-6	TRBV5-1	-	CASSLEQGDNSPLHF	TGCGCCAGCAGCTTGGAACAGGGGGATAATTCACCCCTCCACTTT
-	TRBJ1-5	TRBV19	-	CASSIGAHASQPQHF	TGTGCCAGTAGTATCGGTGCGCATGCTTCTCAGCCCCAGCATTTT
TRBD2	TRBJ2-7	TRBV5-6	-	CASQPAGTRGEQYF	TGTGCCAGCCAGCCGGCGGGGACTAGGGGCGAGCAGTACTTC
-	TRBJ1-5	TRBV6-6	-	CASRYSRTVGNQPQHF	TGTGCCAGCAGGTATTCAAGGACAGTTGGCAATCAGCCCCAGCATTTT
TRBD1	TRBJ2-7	TRBV19	-	CASVPGQGSHEQYF	TGTGCCAGCGTCCCGGGACAGGGTTCCCACGAGCAGTACTTC
-	TRBJ1-2	TRBV27	-	CASRGGGYGYTF	TGTGCCAGCAGAGGTGGTGGCTATGGCTACACCTTC
TRBD1	TRBJ1-2	TRBV30	-	CAWHRDRASGYGYTF	TGTGCCTGGCACCGGGACAGGGCCTCTGGCTATGGCTACACCTTC
TRBD1	TRBJ2-3	TRBV4-2	-	CASSQARTGGRSTDTQYF	TGTGCCAGCAGCCAAGCCCGAACAGGGGGCCGTAGCACAGATACGCAGTATTTT
-	TRBJ1-4	TRBV4-3	-	CASSQDGGTNEKLFF	TGCGCCAGCAGCCAAGACGGTGGAACTAATGAAAAACTGTTTTTT
-	TRBJ2-2	TRBV6-5	-	CASSPATVGGELFF	TGTGCCAGCAGCCCCGCTACAGTCGGCGGGGAGCTGTTTTTT
-	TRBJ1-4	TRBV30	-	CAWSVLVEKLFF	TGTGCCTGGAGTGTATTAGTGGAAAAACTGTTTTTT
-	TRBJ1-2	TRBV6-6	few	CASSGRTENYGYTF	TGTGCCAGCAGCGGTCGAACAGAGAACTATGGCTACACCTTC
-	TRBJ1-2	TRBV28	-	CASRRQNYGYTF	TGTGCCAGCAGGCGACAGAACTATGGCTACACCTTC
-	TRBJ1-6	TRBV10-3	once	CAISDSVNSPLHF	TGTGCCATCAGTGACTCGGTGAATTCACCCCTCCACTTT
TRBD1	TRBJ2-7	TRBV4-3	-	CASSQDPDRFSYEQYF	TGCGCCAGCAGCCAAGACCCGGACAGGTTCTCCTACGAGCAGTACTTC
TRBD1	TRBJ1-5	TRBV19	-	CASSIRDRVHF	TGTGCCAGTAGTATCCGGGACAGGGTCCATTTT
-	TRBJ2-2	TRBV6-1	-	CASSGAGRPNTGELFF	TGTGCCAGCAGTGGCGCGGGACGGCCGAACACCGGGGAGCTGTTTTTT
-	TRBJ2-2	TRBV13	-	CASSSRTVSANTGELFF	TGTGCCAGCAGCTCCAGGACAGTGTCCGCGAACACCGGGGAGCTGTTTTTT
TRBD1	TRBJ2-7	TRBV5-5	-	CASSLDSHRGRNEQYF	TGTGCCAGCAGCTTGGATTCCCACAGGGGCAGGAACGAGCAGTACTTC
-	TRBJ2-5	TRBV18	-	CASSPRVETQYF	TGTGCCAGCTCACCCCGAGTTGAGACCCAGTACTTC
-	TRBJ1-5	TRBV10-3	-	CAISESTWDQPQHF	TGTGCCATCAGTGAGTCGACTTGGGATCAGCCCCAGCATTTT
TRBD2	TRBJ2-7	TRBV18	once	CASSFLTSGGTYEQYF	TGTGCCAGCTCATTCCTGACTAGCGGGGGGACCTACGAGCAGTACTTC
TRBD1	TRBJ1-5	TRBV5-1	-	CASSPGTAGQPQHF	TGCGCCAGCAGCCCAGGGACAGCCGGGCAGCCCCAGCATTTT
-	TRBJ2-7	TRBV18	-	CASSPQAFDEQYF	TGTGCCAGCTCACCACAGGCTTTTGACGAGCAGTACTTC